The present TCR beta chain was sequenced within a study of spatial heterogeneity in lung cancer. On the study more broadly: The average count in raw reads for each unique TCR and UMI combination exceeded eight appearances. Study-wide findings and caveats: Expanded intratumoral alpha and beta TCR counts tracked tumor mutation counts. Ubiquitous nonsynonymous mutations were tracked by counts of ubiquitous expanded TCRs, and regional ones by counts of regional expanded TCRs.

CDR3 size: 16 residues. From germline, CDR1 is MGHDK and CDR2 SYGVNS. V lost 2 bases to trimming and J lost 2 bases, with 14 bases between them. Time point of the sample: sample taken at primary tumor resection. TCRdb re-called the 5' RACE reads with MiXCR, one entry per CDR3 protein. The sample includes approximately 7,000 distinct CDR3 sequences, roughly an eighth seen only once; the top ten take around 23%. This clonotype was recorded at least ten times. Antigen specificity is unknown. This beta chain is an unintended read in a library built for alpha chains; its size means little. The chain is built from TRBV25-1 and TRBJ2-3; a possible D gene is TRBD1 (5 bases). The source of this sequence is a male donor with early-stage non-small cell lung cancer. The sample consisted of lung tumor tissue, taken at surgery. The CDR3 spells CASSEGAPLFTDTQYF. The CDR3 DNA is TGTGCCAGCAGTGAAGGGGCACCGCTATTCACAGATACGCAGTATTTT. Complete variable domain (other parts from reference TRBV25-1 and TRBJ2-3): EADIYQTPRYLVIGTGKKITLECSQTMGHDKMYWYQQDPGMELHLIHYSYGVNSTEKGDLSSESTVSRIRTEHFPLTLESARPSHTSQYLCASSEGAPLFTDTQYFGPGTRLTVL.